The source of this T cell receptor (beta chain) is a study of blood T cell repertoires in COVID-19. Overall study context: The United States, Italy and Spain provided the acute and convalescent COVID-19 samples. T cells, B-cell-depleted T cells, or PBMCs provided the cDNA or gDNA that served as material.

This clone has only one observation. The germline V gene has CDR1 SGDLS and CDR2 YYNGEE. This CDR3 spans 16 amino acids. The V and J ends lost 4 bases and 0 bases respectively, with 13 bases between them. Those enrolled in Seattle joined during active infection and were followed longitudinally afterward. How the authors handled the data: Reference gene primer amplification gave nucleated cell count estimates. Only in-frame clones appear in the TCRdb table, and some are missing; sequencing was by immunoSEQ multiplex PCR. V and J calls and clone size follow that table, whereas D and trimming were derived from the DNA. The sample yields about 200,000 clones, 82% seen once.

The chain couples TRBV9 to TRBJ2-2; D is possibly TRBD2 (6 bases). Specimen: peripheral blood. This sequence was found in a woman aged 80 or over with COVID-19, enrolled during active disease. CDR3 bases: TGTGCCAGCAGCCCAAGGGCTAGCGCGAACACCGGGGAGCTGTTTTTT. The encoded protein is CASSPRASANTGELFF. Filled out from reference TRBV9 and TRBJ2-2, the complete variable domain reads DSGVTQTPKHLITATGQRVTLRCSPRSGDLSVYWYQQSLDQGLQFLIQYYNGEERAKGNILERFSAQQFPDLHSELNLSSLELGDSALYFCASSPRASANTGELFFGEGSRLTVL.